There are a few counts of the clone carrying this T cell receptor (beta chain). Its antigen remains unknown. V was pared by 4 bases and J by 0 bases, with 7 bases between. CDR1 is LNHDA, CDR2 SQIVND, per germline (reference sequence). This CDR3 spans 14 amino acids. Reverse transcription of extracted RNA yielded cDNA, which provided the sequencing template. Profiling relied on immunoSEQ multiplex PCR, and the TCRdb table lists in-frame clones only, not all of them. The sample contains approximately 130,000 clones, roughly 57% of which appear only once. These data come from a study of CD8+ T cells in alopecia areata. Overall study findings and caveats: Persistence of many expanded lesional clones was seen in scalp and blood during tofacitinib. Affected scalp, especially in alopecia totalis/universalis, had a higher clonality than normal scalp did. Significant decreases in scalp clonality and expanded CD8+ clones followed tofacitinib treatment.

Treatment described: oral pan-JAK inhibitor, 5-10 mg twice daily. Lesional scalp tissue (obtained by punch biopsy) and peripheral blood were collected from alopecia areata patients. This sample comprised CD4+ T cells sorted from blood, obtained at week 4, from a patient treated with tofacitinib. The gene calls are TRBV19 and TRBJ1-5; D unclear. The TCR was taken from a human donor with alopecia areata. CDR3 loop: CASSTAPSNQPQHF. CDR3 DNA sequence: TGTGCCAGTAGTACGGCACCTAGCAATCAGCCCCAGCATTTT.